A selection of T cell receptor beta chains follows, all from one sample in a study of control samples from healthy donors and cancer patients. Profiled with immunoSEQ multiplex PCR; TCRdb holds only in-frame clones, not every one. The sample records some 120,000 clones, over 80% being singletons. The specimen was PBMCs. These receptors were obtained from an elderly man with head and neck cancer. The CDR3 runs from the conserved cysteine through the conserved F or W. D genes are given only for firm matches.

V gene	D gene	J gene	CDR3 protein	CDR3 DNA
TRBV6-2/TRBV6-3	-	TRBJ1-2	CASSYRAGESYTF	TGTGCCAGCAGTTACAGGGCAGGCGAAAGCTACACCTTC
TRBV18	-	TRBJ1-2	CASSTAGMGNYGYTF	TGTGCCAGCTCAACGGCCGGGATGGGTAACTATGGCTACACCTTC
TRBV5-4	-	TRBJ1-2	CASNLVQNYGYTF	TGTGCCAGCAACTTGGTTCAGAACTATGGCTACACCTTC
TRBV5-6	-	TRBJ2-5	CASSTFMDGETQYF	TGTGCCAGCAGCACTTTCATGGACGGAGAGACCCAGTACTTC
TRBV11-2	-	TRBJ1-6	CASSSQPNSPLHF	TGTGCCAGCAGCTCCCAGCCTAATTCACCCCTCCACTTT
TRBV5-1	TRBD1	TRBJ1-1	CASRQGAPPPNTEAFF	TGCGCCAGCCGACAGGGGGCTCCACCCCCGAACACTGAAGCTTTCTTT
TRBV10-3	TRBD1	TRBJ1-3	CAISGVTGRSGNTIYF	TGTGCCATCAGTGGCGTGACAGGGCGGTCTGGAAACACCATATATTTT
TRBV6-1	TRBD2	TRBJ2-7	CASSPAGGLKGEQYF	TGTGCCAGCAGTCCAGCGGGGGGGCTTAAAGGCGAGCAGTACTTC
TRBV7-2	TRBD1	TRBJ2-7	CASCVGGPYEQYF	TGTGCCTCTTGTGTAGGGGGCCCCTACGAGCAGTACTTC
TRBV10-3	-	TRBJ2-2	CAMGIADHTGELFF	TGTGCCATGGGGATAGCGGACCACACCGGGGAGCTGTTTTTT